A selection of T cell receptor beta chains follows, all from one sample in a study of high-grade serous ovarian cancer treatment subgroups. Generated by immunoSEQ multiplex PCR, the TCRdb table keeps only in-frame clones and is missing some. Counted here are some 7,000 clones, 60% to 80% occurring once; the ten biggest clones make up roughly 5%. The sequenced sample consisted of tumor tissue. All receptors derive from a human donor with high-grade serous ovarian cancer. Each CDR3 is given without its conserved first and last residue. Fields, in order: CDR3 protein, J gene, V gene, D gene. D genes are given only for firm matches.

cdr3_aa: ATRLGLGELF
j_call: TRBJ2-2
v_call: TRBV2
d_call: NA

cdr3_aa: ASARERGFDEQF
j_call: TRBJ2-1
v_call: TRBV7-6
d_call: NA

cdr3_aa: ASSLRDGNQPQH
j_call: TRBJ1-5
v_call: TRBV5-5
d_call: NA

cdr3_aa: ASSGGQGAGETQY
j_call: TRBJ2-5
v_call: TRBV9
d_call: TRBD1

cdr3_aa: ASSHDNRDSSYEQY
j_call: TRBJ2-7
v_call: TRBV4-3
d_call: TRBD1

cdr3_aa: ASSKEAGANVLT
j_call: TRBJ2-6
v_call: TRBV5-1
d_call: NA

cdr3_aa: ASSQDLGGNNEQF
j_call: TRBJ2-1
v_call: TRBV4-3
d_call: TRBD2

cdr3_aa: ASSLLRIQETQY
j_call: TRBJ2-5
v_call: TRBV5-1
d_call: NA

cdr3_aa: ASSPAGGFWNTEAF
j_call: TRBJ1-1
v_call: TRBV5-6
d_call: TRBD1

cdr3_aa: ASSPSGQGSNEQF
j_call: TRBJ2-1
v_call: TRBV27
d_call: TRBD1

cdr3_aa: ASNKDRGGEKLF
j_call: TRBJ1-4
v_call: TRBV11-2
d_call: TRBD1

cdr3_aa: AWSGGLFEKLF
j_call: TRBJ1-4
v_call: TRBV30
d_call: NA

cdr3_aa: ASSPSVTTLMNTEAF
j_call: TRBJ1-1
v_call: TRBV4-1
d_call: NA

cdr3_aa: ASSLATGVIGEQY
j_call: NA
v_call: TRBV11-2
d_call: TRBD1

cdr3_aa: ASSMNLAEQF
j_call: TRBJ2-1
v_call: TRBV19
d_call: NA

cdr3_aa: ASSGDRYEQY
j_call: TRBJ2-7
v_call: TRBV6-5
d_call: TRBD1

cdr3_aa: ASSQGADSSGNTIY
j_call: TRBJ1-3
v_call: TRBV9
d_call: TRBD1

cdr3_aa: ASSLVAANNEQF
j_call: TRBJ2-1
v_call: TRBV5-4
d_call: NA

cdr3_aa: ASSASLIPYGYT
j_call: TRBJ1-2
v_call: TRBV7-2
d_call: NA

cdr3_aa: ASSSRDSTEAF
j_call: TRBJ1-1
v_call: TRBV27
d_call: NA

cdr3_aa: ASSPLEGTDEQY
j_call: TRBJ2-7
v_call: TRBV4-3
d_call: TRBD1

cdr3_aa: ASGGLWAYEQY
j_call: TRBJ2-7
v_call: TRBV10-1
d_call: NA

cdr3_aa: ASSVAGISYNEQF
j_call: TRBJ2-1
v_call: TRBV9
d_call: NA

cdr3_aa: ASSEREEGSYEQY
j_call: TRBJ2-7
v_call: TRBV10-2
d_call: TRBD2

cdr3_aa: ASSLGGGQGYQQETQY
j_call: TRBJ2-5
v_call: TRBV5-6
d_call: TRBD1

cdr3_aa: ASSATGVDDTEAF
j_call: TRBJ1-1
v_call: TRBV2
d_call: TRBD1

cdr3_aa: ASSVAGYNEQF
j_call: TRBJ2-1
v_call: TRBV7-8
d_call: NA

cdr3_aa: ASPGFQGHEQY
j_call: TRBJ2-7
v_call: TRBV21-1
d_call: NA

cdr3_aa: ASSQDPGINGYT
j_call: TRBJ1-2
v_call: TRBV4-1
d_call: NA

cdr3_aa: ASSKGQQNTEAF
j_call: TRBJ1-1
v_call: TRBV16
d_call: NA

cdr3_aa: ASSQVRGNYEQY
j_call: TRBJ2-7
v_call: TRBV4-3
d_call: NA

cdr3_aa: ASSQESVGNQPQH
j_call: TRBJ1-5
v_call: TRBV4-1
d_call: NA

cdr3_aa: ASSPLTGYYGYT
j_call: TRBJ1-2
v_call: TRBV27
d_call: NA

cdr3_aa: ASSQTRRTGGIYGYT
j_call: TRBJ1-2
v_call: TRBV4-3
d_call: TRBD1

cdr3_aa: ASSLEAFSYEQY
j_call: TRBJ2-7
v_call: TRBV11-1
d_call: NA

cdr3_aa: ASSLAGLGGRTHEQF
j_call: TRBJ2-1
v_call: TRBV19
d_call: NA

cdr3_aa: ASSVTGAGEQY
j_call: TRBJ2-7
v_call: TRBV2
d_call: TRBD1

cdr3_aa: ASSATANTEAF
j_call: TRBJ1-1
v_call: TRBV9
d_call: NA

cdr3_aa: SASGYGYT
j_call: TRBJ1-2
v_call: TRBV20-1
d_call: NA

cdr3_aa: ASSVEPDRVNSPLH
j_call: TRBJ1-6
v_call: TRBV9
d_call: TRBD1

cdr3_aa: SVEIGVQNYGYT
j_call: TRBJ1-2
v_call: TRBV29-1
d_call: NA

cdr3_aa: ASSSQGSSGNTIY
j_call: TRBJ1-3
v_call: TRBV5-1
d_call: NA

cdr3_aa: ASSPGLSTDTQY
j_call: TRBJ2-3
v_call: TRBV11-1
d_call: TRBD2

cdr3_aa: ASIKIDRGRGYGYT
j_call: TRBJ1-2
v_call: TRBV11-3
d_call: TRBD1

cdr3_aa: ASSPRGGTQY
j_call: TRBJ2-7
v_call: TRBV6-6
d_call: NA

cdr3_aa: ASSKGQSNTGELF
j_call: TRBJ2-2
v_call: TRBV21-1
d_call: NA

cdr3_aa: ASSQDRGAGEQY
j_call: TRBJ2-7
v_call: TRBV5-1
d_call: TRBD1

cdr3_aa: ASSFNVGPTGELF
j_call: TRBJ2-2
v_call: TRBV7-9
d_call: NA

cdr3_aa: ASSGQGVQPQH
j_call: TRBJ1-5
v_call: TRBV7-2
d_call: TRBD1

cdr3_aa: ASSRRANTEAF
j_call: TRBJ1-1
v_call: TRBV7-3
d_call: NA

cdr3_aa: ATSRVHSQKETQY
j_call: TRBJ2-5
v_call: TRBV15
d_call: NA

cdr3_aa: SVDAGLGLNYGYT
j_call: TRBJ1-2
v_call: TRBV29-1
d_call: NA

cdr3_aa: ATSREGGDYGYT
j_call: TRBJ1-2
v_call: TRBV15
d_call: NA

cdr3_aa: ASSSQVNTEAF
j_call: TRBJ1-1
v_call: TRBV7-8
d_call: NA

cdr3_aa: ASSPRGGTQY
j_call: TRBJ2-5
v_call: TRBV6-6
d_call: NA

cdr3_aa: ASSETYNYGYT
j_call: TRBJ1-2
v_call: TRBV2
d_call: NA

cdr3_aa: ASSQDSTGTGYGYT
j_call: TRBJ1-2
v_call: TRBV4-3
d_call: TRBD1

cdr3_aa: ASGSAGISTDYGYT
j_call: TRBJ1-2
v_call: TRBV12-5
d_call: NA

cdr3_aa: AWKVGQNTEAF
j_call: TRBJ1-1
v_call: TRBV30
d_call: NA

cdr3_aa: AISESGGGTTDTQY
j_call: TRBJ2-3
v_call: TRBV10-3
d_call: TRBD2